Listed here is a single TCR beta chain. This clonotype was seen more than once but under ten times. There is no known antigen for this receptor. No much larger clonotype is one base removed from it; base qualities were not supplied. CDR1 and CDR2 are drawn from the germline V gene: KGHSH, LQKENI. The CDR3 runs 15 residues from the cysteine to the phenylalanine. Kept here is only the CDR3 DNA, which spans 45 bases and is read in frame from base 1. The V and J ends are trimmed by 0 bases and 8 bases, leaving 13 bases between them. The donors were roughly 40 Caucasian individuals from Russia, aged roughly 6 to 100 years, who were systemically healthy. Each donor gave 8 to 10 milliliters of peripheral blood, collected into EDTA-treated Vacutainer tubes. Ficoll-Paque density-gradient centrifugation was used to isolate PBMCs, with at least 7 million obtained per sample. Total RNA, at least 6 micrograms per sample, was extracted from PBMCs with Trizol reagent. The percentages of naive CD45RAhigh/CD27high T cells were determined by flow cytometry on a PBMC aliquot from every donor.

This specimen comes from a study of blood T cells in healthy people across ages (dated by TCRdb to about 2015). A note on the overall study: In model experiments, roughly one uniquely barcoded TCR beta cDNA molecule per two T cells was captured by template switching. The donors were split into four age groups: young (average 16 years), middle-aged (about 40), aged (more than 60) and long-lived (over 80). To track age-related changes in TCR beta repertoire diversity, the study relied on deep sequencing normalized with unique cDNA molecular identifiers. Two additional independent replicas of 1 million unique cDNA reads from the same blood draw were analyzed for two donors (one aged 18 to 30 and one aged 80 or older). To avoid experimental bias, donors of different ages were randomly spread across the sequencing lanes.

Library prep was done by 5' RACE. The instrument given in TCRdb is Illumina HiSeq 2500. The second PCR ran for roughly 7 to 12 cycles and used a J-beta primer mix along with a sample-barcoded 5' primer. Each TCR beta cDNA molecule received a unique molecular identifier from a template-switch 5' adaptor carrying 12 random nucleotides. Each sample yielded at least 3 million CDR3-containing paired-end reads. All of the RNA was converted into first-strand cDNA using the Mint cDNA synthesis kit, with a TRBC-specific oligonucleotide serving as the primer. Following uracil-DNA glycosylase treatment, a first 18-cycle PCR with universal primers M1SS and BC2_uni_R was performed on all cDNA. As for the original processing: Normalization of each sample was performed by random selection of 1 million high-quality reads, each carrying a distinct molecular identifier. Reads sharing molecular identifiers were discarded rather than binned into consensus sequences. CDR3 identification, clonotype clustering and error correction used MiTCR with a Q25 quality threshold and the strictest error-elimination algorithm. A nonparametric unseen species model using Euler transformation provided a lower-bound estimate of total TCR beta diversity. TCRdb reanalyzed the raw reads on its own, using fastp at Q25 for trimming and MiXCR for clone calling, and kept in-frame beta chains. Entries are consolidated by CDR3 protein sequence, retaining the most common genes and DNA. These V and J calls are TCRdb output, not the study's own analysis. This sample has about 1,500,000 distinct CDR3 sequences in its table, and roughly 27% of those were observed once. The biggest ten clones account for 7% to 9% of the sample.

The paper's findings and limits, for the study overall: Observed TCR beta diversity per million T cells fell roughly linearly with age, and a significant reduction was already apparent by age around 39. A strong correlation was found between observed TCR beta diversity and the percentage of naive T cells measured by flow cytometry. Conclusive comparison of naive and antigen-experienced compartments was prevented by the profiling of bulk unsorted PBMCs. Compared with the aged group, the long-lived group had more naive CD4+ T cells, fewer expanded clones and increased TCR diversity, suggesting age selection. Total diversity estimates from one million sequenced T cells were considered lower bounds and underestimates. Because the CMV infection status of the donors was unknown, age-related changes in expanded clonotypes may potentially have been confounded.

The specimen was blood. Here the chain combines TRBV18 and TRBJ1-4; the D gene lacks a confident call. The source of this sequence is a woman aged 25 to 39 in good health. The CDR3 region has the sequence CASSPPQPGKEKLFF. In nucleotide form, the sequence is TGTGCCAGCTCACCACCTCAGCCGGGGAAAGAAAAACTGTTTTTT.